This TCR beta chain was captured in a study of T cell responses to AZD1222 COVID-19 vaccine (dated by TCRdb to 2020 to 2023). Context from the whole study: AZD1222 recipients whose second dose came at about 4 weeks and those whose second dose came at about 12 weeks were combined into one group, since spike-specific TCR depth and breadth did not differ between the two schedules. TCR sequencing was performed for roughly 250 trial participants, of whom about 200 were given two doses of AZD1222 and approximately 25 were given two doses of MenACWY control vaccine. Trial participants were enrolled into age subgroups of 18-55, 56-69 and 70-plus years, which contained 148, 28 and 57 TCR-sequenced participants, respectively.

The CDR3 regions of human TCRbeta chains were analyzed by immunosequencing. Under the source paper's analysis protocol: TCRs in the repertoires were compared against a reference library of SARS-CoV-2-specific TCRs that had been generated with the MIRA antigen-specificity platform. Breadth meant the fraction of unique TCRs that were SARS-CoV-2-associated, whereas depth meant the fraction of total T cells that were SARS-CoV-2-associated. Each spike-specific TCR was assigned to its reactive spike region and to a CD4 or CD8 class using the MIRA data. Log10-transformed breadth and depth values were compared by one-way ANOVA with Sidak's multiple comparisons tests. TCRdb carries this immuneACCESS record with in-frame sequences only. Its versions omit some clonotypes, under half of them owing to an unresolved V gene in the studies checked, with the rest unexplained. V, J and clone size are those of that table, while D and trimming were read from the DNA. The sample yields 150,000 to 200,000 clones; more than 80% were counted once. Of the sample, about 6.1% falls within the top ten clones.

What this sample's time point label stands for: baseline before first vaccination. Samples from vaccinated people were obtained from the UK trials COV001 and COV002, which included a single-blind randomized controlled phase 2/3 trial of AZD1222 (ChAdOx1 nCoV-19) in healthy adults. Trial participant PBMC samples were collected at day 0 and day 28 after the second dose for TCRbeta chain sequencing. For this chain, trimming is 2 bases at the V end and 7 bases at the J end, and the number of junction bases without a gene match is 8. The germline V gene supplies CDR1 SGDLS and CDR2 YYNGEE. The CDR3 spans 14 residues, from the cysteine through the phenylalanine. The retained sequence is limited to the CDR3, 42 bases, with the frame set at the first base. The study at large found these results: Participants were mostly white British and included more females than males, and it was suggested by the authors that clonal diversity may have been underestimated. Only five to seven AZD1222 recipients were SARS-CoV-2 seropositive at baseline, limiting conclusions about previously exposed vaccinees. The whole spike protein was spanned by vaccine-associated CD4 TCRs, and dominant responses were seen in regions 160-218 and 743-854. Because no samples from the day 14 peak response were available, repertoires could be characterized only after the peak T cell response. After two AZD1222 doses, spike-specific TCR breadth and depth were significantly higher than at day 0 and than in MenACWY recipients. In the small 56-69-year group, the increase in depth fell short of significance, most likely because of low power. Reportedly, close to half of the unique spike-specific TCRs recognized epitopes lying outside the regions that are mutated in the B.1.351 and B.1.1.7 variants.

About this clone itself: Its antigen target is currently unknown. No much larger clonotype is one base removed from it; base qualities were not supplied.

The sample was peripheral blood, taken on day 0 of AZD1222 vaccination. The sequence derives from an adult in good health. The sequence links TRBV9 to TRBJ2-7; 8 central nucleotides agree with TRBD1. DNA sequence: TGTGCCAGCAGCGTCGCGACAGGGGCGGGGGAGCAGTACTTC. Its protein is CASSVATGAGEQYF.